This TCR beta chain is from a study of T cell repertoires in ileal Crohn's disease. At the level of the study: Biopsies of the neoterminal ileum at postoperative colonoscopy form M6 samples.

Per sample, approximately 540 nanograms of biopsy DNA were TCRB immunosequenced. Produced via immunoSEQ multiplex PCR; TCRdb's table is partial and in-frame only. The table includes 2,500 to 3,500 clones, around nine tenths detected once. Study-level results: Compared with CD4 T cells, sorted CD8 cells carried more expanded clones.

From germline, CDR1 is MDHEN and CDR2 SYDVKM. The CDR3 is 15 residues long. Deletions cut 5 bases from V and 5 bases from J, with 19 bases between. Time point in this sample: neoterminal ileum biopsy at postoperative endoscopy, about 6 months after surgery. Adults with ileal or ileocolonic Crohn's disease and an indication for resection were eligible. Regarding this clone: Its antigen is unknown.

The V and J genes are TRBV28 and TRBJ2-7; tentative D call: TRBD2 (5 bases). This clonotype was obtained from an adult with Crohn's disease. The sample taken for sequencing was ileal tissue. This CDR3 reads CASSTPGKSHHEQYF. The CDR3 DNA is TGTGCCAGCAGTACCCCCGGGAAATCACATCACGAGCAGTACTTC.